This T cell receptor (beta chain) stems from a study of T cells in Graves' hyperthyroidism and ophthalmopathy. Per germline, CDR1 MDHEN and CDR2 SYDVKM. The V segment lost 7 bases and the J segment 8 bases; nucleotides outside the gene matches: 14. The CDR3 consists of 16 residues. Amplification of TCR beta CDR3 regions was performed using RNA transcripts as template. First-round RT-PCR with HTBI primers amplified the TCR CDR3 region. TCRdb independently ran MiXCR on the multiplex PCR reads; one entry per CDR3 protein. This sample has hundreds of thousands of distinct CDR3 sequences, with about 14% found just once. This clonotype appeared many times.

V is TRBV28 and J is TRBJ2-2; TRBD2 matches 9 bases. This TCR was recovered from a woman between 40 and 55 years old with Graves' ophthalmopathy. Input material: blood. The CDR3 DNA is TGTGCCAGCATTAGGACTAGCGAGAGAGTTGGAGGGGAGCTGTTTTTT. This encodes CASIRTSERVGGELFF. Together with reference TRBV28 and TRBJ2-2, the CDR3 gives the full variable domain: DVKVTQSSRYLVKRTGEKVFLECVQDMDHENMFWYRQDPGLGLRLIYFSYDVKMKEKGDIPEGYSVSREKKERFSLILESASTNQTSMYLCASIRTSERVGGELFFGEGSRLTVL.